This TCR beta chain was captured in a study of lymphopenia after photon versus proton radiotherapy. Study-level results: Post-nadir TCR diversity decline inversely tracked overall survival among those who died. Authors raise, but do not show, better survival with proton therapy. Post-nadir diversity loss with photons came from oligoclonal expansion, particularly CD8+ Temra cells.

The protocol was immunoSEQ multiplex PCR, while the TCRdb copy is restricted to in-frame clones and leaves out a portion. The sample lists 35,000 to 50,000 clones, about four fifths occurring once. Comment on this clone: What it binds is not known.

Source: peripheral blood, taken from a patient treated with proton-based radiotherapy. The source of this sequence is an older woman with pancreatic cancer.

As DNA, the CDR3 is TGTGCCAGTAGTACCCCCAGGGGGGTTGCTTTCTTT. Encoded protein: CASSTPRGVAFF. V is TRBV19 and J is TRBJ1-1; 7 positions match TRBD1. V was clipped by 4 bases and J by 11 bases; unmatched bases: 7. Germline V CDR1 and CDR2: LNHDA, SQIVND (reference sequence). There are 12 residues in the CDR3.